This T cell receptor (beta chain) was recorded in a study of blood T cell repertoires in COVID-19. About the study: Acute and convalescent COVID-19 samples came from the United States, Italy and Spain.

Per the study methods: Counts of nucleated cells, estimated from reference gene primer amplification, were obtained. Here immunoSEQ multiplex PCR was the method, and the copy in TCRdb shows in-frame clones only, minus some. V, J and clone size reflect that table, while D and trimming were determined from the DNA. The sample records about 480,000 clones, roughly 88% being singletons. The age range of participants was about 18 to 89 years, with residence in under 30 US areas. Allocation to cohorts depended on clinical history reported by the participants. CDR1 and CDR2 from the germline V gene are LNHDA and SQIVND (reference sequence). V was pared by 10 bases and J by 6 bases, with 28 bases between. CDR3 size: 17 residues.

Specimen: PBMCs or T cells enriched from blood (not recorded which). The chain carries TRBV19 and TRBJ2-1, with D perhaps TRBD1 (8 bases). This clonotype was sampled from a woman between 35 and 50 years old who had recovered from COVID-19. CDR3 sequence reads: CATRTGRGREYSNEQFF. In nucleotides, the CDR3 is TGTGCCACCCGGACAGGGAGAGGGCGGGAGTATTCCAATGAGCAGTTCTTC.